This T cell receptor (beta chain) derives from a study of cytomegalovirus exposure and HLA in healthy donors. Broader study findings: Later on, an analysis showed TCR association rates differing by HLA locus, with DRB1 the most and HLA-C the fewest. Previously analyzed data showed that most TCR beta V segments were productive at a frequency of about 87% or about 30%. The authors judged a highly shared variant cluster likely a sequencing artifact. In vitro testing confirmed a few CMV-associated chains as specific for CMV antigens.

Primers for the PCR totalled 60 Vbeta and 13 Jbeta. Repertoires were generated with immunoSEQ multiplex PCR, while TCRdb's copy carries only in-frame clones and drops some. In the table there are about 64,000 clones, 65% to 90% of which are singletons. The CDR3 has 15 residues. Germline CDR1 reads SGHRS; CDR2 reads YFSETQ. V shed 2 bases and J 6 bases; nucleotides not matched to a gene: 7. This clone has only one observation. Its cognate antigen is unknown. The source material was PBMCs. The chain joins TRBV5-1 to TRBJ2-1, with 8 bases matching TRBD2. The TCR comes from a female donor in good health and CMV-seronegative. The CDR3 bases are TGCGCCAGCAGCTTTGAGGGAAGCGGGGGCAATGAGCAGTTCTTC. Its translation: CASSFEGSGGNEQFF.